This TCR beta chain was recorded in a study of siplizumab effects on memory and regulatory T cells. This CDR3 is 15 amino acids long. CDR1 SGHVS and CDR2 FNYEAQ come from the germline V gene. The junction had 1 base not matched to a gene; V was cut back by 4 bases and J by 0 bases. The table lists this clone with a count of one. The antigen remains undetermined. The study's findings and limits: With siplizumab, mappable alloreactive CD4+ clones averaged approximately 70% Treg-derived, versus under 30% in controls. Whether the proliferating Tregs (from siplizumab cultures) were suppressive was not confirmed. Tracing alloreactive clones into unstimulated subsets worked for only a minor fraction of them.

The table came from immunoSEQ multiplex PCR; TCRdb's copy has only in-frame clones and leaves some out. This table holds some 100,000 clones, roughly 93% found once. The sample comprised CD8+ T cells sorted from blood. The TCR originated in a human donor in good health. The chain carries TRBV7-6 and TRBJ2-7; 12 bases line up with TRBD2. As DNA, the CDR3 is TGTGCCAGCAGCTCGACTAGCGGGAGCTCCTACGAGCAGTACTTC. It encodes CASSSTSGSSYEQYF. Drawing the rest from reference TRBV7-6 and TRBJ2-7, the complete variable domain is GAGVSQSPRYKVTKRGQDVALRCDPISGHVSLYWYRQALGQGPEFLTYFNYEAQQDKSGLPNDRFSAERPEGSISTLTIQRTEQRDSAMYRCASSSTSGSSYEQYFGPGTRLTVT.